One sample yielded the 19 T cell receptor beta chains listed below, sequenced in a study of beta chain features in type 1 diabetes. Findings of the study overall: Type 1 diabetes patients had TCRB CDR3s that were shorter (moderately but significantly so) in all four CD4+ subsets.

Antigen specificity for these receptors is unknown. The study reverse transcribed the entire isolated RNA, so it sequenced expressed TCRB transcripts. Repertoires were generated with immunoSEQ multiplex PCR, while TCRdb's copy carries only in-frame clones and drops some. This table has 600,000 or so clones, over 13% appearing once. The sequencing sample was made of naive CD4+ T cells from blood. Source of these receptors: a young man with type 1 diabetes.

The J gene is TRBJ1-4, the V gene TRBV30, with D uncertain. Germline V gene data show CDR1 as GTSNPN and CDR2 as SVGIG (reference sequence). The V gene lost 2 bases and the J gene lost 5 bases, with 9 bases spanning the gap. This CDR3 comprises 13 residues. CDR3: CAWSRVGNEKLFF. The DNA of the CDR3 is TGTGCCTGGAGTCGGGTAGGGAATGAAAAACTGTTTTTT.

This clone appeared a few times. The chain links TRBV4-3 to TRBJ2-1; 7 bases align to TRBD1. The germline V gene has CDR1 LGHNA and CDR2 YSLEER. The CDR3 has 14 residues. V shed 0 bases and J 15 bases; nucleotides not matched to a gene: 11. The CDR3 DNA reads as TGCGCCAGCAGCCAAGACAGGGGGACAGTTCTGCGGTTCTTC. This encodes CASSQDRGTVLRFF.

The chain recombines TRBV4-3 with TRBJ2-2, with TRBD2 matching over 10 bases. Trimming at V came to 5 bases and at J to 8 bases, leaving 11 bases not matched to a gene. CDR3 size: 16 residues. Germline CDR1 LGHNA, CDR2 YSLEER. The CDR3 DNA is TGCGCCAGCAGCTCTCAGCTACTAGCGGGGTCTGGGGAGCTGTTTTTT. Translating it yields CASSSQLLAGSGELFF.

The table lists this clone with a few counts. The chain joins TRBV4-3 to TRBJ1-2, with 8 bases aligning to TRBD1. V lost 5 bases, J lost 1 base, and 3 bases stayed unmatched. Germline V CDR1 and CDR2: LGHNA, YSLEER. The CDR3 extends over 14 amino acids. The CDR3 region has the DNA TGCGCCAGCAGCTGGACAGGGATTAACTATGGCTACACCTTC. Its protein is CASSWTGINYGYTF.

The CDR3 region has the DNA TGTGCCAGCAGTGCTGGTAACGCCGGCTCCTACAATGAGCAGTTCTTC. Translation gives CASSAGNAGSYNEQFF. The rearrangement links TRBV2 to TRBJ2-1; no definite D call. Per the germline V gene, CDR1 is SNHLY and CDR2 is FYNNEI. The V end was cut by 4 bases, the J end by 0 bases, with 13 bases between. CDR3 size: 16 residues.

The chain recombines TRBV7-9 with TRBJ2-2; D is ambiguous. The V and J ends lost 5 bases and 3 bases respectively, with 13 bases between them. This CDR3 is 15 amino acids long. Germline CDR1 SEHNR, CDR2 FQNEAQ (reference sequence). CDR3 in amino acids: CASSHGFSYTGELFF. In nucleotides, the CDR3 is TGTGCCAGCAGCCATGGGTTTTCCTACACCGGGGAGCTGTTTTTT.

The chain carries TRBV9 and TRBJ2-1; 7 nucleotides match TRBD2. This CDR3 is 14 amino acids long. V was clipped by 2 bases and J by 3 bases; unmatched bases: 2. CDR1 and CDR2 (germline): SGDLS, YYNGEE. The CDR3 DNA follows: TGTGCCAGCAGCGTCGGGGGGATCTACAATGAGCAGTTCTTC. Translating gives CASSVGGIYNEQFF.

This chain links TRBV13 with TRBJ2-1; the D is unclear. From germline, CDR1 is PRHDT and CDR2 FYEKMQ (reference sequence). V was pared by 6 bases and J by 8 bases, with 14 bases between. This CDR3 contains 13 residues. The chain's CDR3 is CASSQAPGDEQFF. CDR3 nucleotides: TGTGCCAGCAGTCAAGCCCCGGGTGATGAGCAGTTCTTC.

This chain links TRBV15 with TRBJ2-2; the D call may be TRBD1 or TRBD2 (5 bases each). Germline V gives CDR1 LNHNV, CDR2 YYDKDF (reference sequence). The CDR3 loop spans 15 amino acids. Between the trimmed V and J ends, which lost 1 base and 3 bases, there was a span of 9 bases. CDR3 nucleotides: TGTGCCACCAGCAGAGGTCAGGGAGACACCGGGGAGCTGTTTTTT. This gives the protein CATSRGQGDTGELFF.

The genes are TRBV7-8 and TRBJ2-7; the match to TRBD2 covers 8 bases. Looked up from germline, CDR1 is SGHVS and CDR2 is FQNEAQ. CDR3 length: 16 residues. V trimming: 1 base; J trimming: 2 bases; junction bases outside the gene matches: 7. CDR3 bases: TGTGCCAGCAGCTTAGAGGAAGCGGGGGCCCCCTACGAGCAGTACTTC. Encoded protein: CASSLEEAGAPYEQYF.

Only a few counts were recorded for this clone. The chain couples TRBV29-1 to TRBJ1-1; 8 nucleotides line up with TRBD1. This CDR3 spans 14 amino acids. Germline values: CDR1 SQVTM, CDR2 ANQGSEA. J was trimmed by 6 bases and V by 5 bases; bases with no gene match: 11. The DNA for the CDR3 is TGCAGCGTTACTAATGGACAGGGAAGTGCTGAAGCTTTCTTT. It specifies CSVTNGQGSAEAFF.

Only a few counts were recorded for this clone. The identical CDR3 is also encoded by other nucleotide sequences in the sample. The V gene is TRBV30, the J gene TRBJ1-5; TRBD1 aligns across 7 bases. CDR1 and CDR2 (germline): GTSNPN, SVGIG (reference sequence). V dropped 0 bases and J dropped 7; count of bases not matched to a gene: 3. This CDR3 spans 13 amino acids. The DNA for the CDR3 is TGTGCCTGGAGTGTCAGAGGGGGCCAGCCCCAGCATTTT. The encoded protein is CAWSVRGGQPQHF.

This chain joins TRBV2 and TRBJ1-1; 7 nucleotides agree with TRBD1. Looked up from germline, CDR1 is SNHLY and CDR2 is FYNNEI. The junction had 11 bases not matched to a gene; V was cut back by 3 bases and J by 7 bases. The CDR3 sequence is 15 residues long. The CDR3, as DNA: TGTGCCAGCAGTGACTTTGGGACAGAGGTATATGAAGCTTTCTTT. Its translation: CASSDFGTEVYEAFF.

A few counts support this clone. This chain uses TRBV18 with TRBJ2-7, with D perhaps matching TRBD1 (6 bases). Germline V gene lookup returns CDR1 KGHSH and CDR2 LQKENI. V lost 6 bases, J lost 0 bases, and 12 bases lay in between. There are 14 residues in the CDR3. CDR3 sequence: CASSNRDNSYEQYF. CDR3 DNA sequence: TGTGCCAGCTCCAACCGGGACAACTCCTACGAGCAGTACTTC.

The chain carries TRBV9 and TRBJ2-5; TRBD2 matches at 8 bases. Germline CDR1 reads SGDLS; CDR2 reads YYNGEE. V was clipped by 2 bases and J by 5 bases; unmatched bases: 11. CDR3 length: 16 amino acids. CDR3 in amino acids: CASSVSGTSWAETQYF. In DNA form, the CDR3 reads TGTGCCAGCAGCGTCTCCGGGACTAGTTGGGCGGAGACCCAGTACTTC.

This clone was recorded a few times. V is TRBV15 and J is TRBJ2-3; 8 positions agree with TRBD1. The V and J ends lost 4 bases and 3 bases, in that order; junction bases with no gene match: 6. From germline, CDR1 is LNHNV and CDR2 YYDKDF (reference sequence). The CDR3 has 15 residues. CDR3 nucleotides: TGTGCCACCAGCACCGGACAGGGAAGTACAGATACGCAGTATTTT. This translates into CATSTGQGSTDTQYF. The whole variable domain, remainder taken from reference TRBV15 and TRBJ2-3, is DAMVIQNPRYQVTQFGKPVTLSCSQTLNHNVMYWYQQKSSQAPKLLFHYYDKDFNNEADTPDNFQSRRPNTSFCFLDIRSPGLGDTAMYLCATSTGQGSTDTQYFGPGTRLTVL.

The table lists this clone with a few counts. The gene calls are TRBV7-3 and TRBJ1-5, with D hard to call. CDR3 length equals 18 residues. V was cut by 1 base and J by 2 bases, with 18 bases left in between. Germline loops: CDR1 SGHTA, CDR2 FQGTGA. CDR3 DNA: TGTGCCAGCAGCTTAATGGCACCCTCCAAAATCTGCAATCAGCCCCAGCATTTT. Encoded protein: CASSLMAPSKICNQPQHF. Variable domain in full (rest from reference TRBV7-3 and TRBJ1-5): GAGVSQTPSNKVTEKGKYVELRCDPISGHTALYWYRQSLGQGPEFLIYFQGTGAADDSGLPNDRFFAVRPEGSVSTLKIQRTERGDSAVYLCASSLMAPSKICNQPQHFGDGTRLSIL.

As for this clone: The same CDR3 can be traced to other DNA sequences in this sample. The chain uses TRBV7-9 and TRBJ1-1; D possibly corresponds to TRBD1 (6 bases). Germline CDR1 SEHNR, CDR2 FQNEAQ (reference sequence). The V gene lost 3 bases and the J gene lost 0 bases, with 8 bases spanning the gap. The CDR3 runs 14 residues. CDR3 in DNA: TGTGCCAGCAGCTTGACAGGCGTGAACACTGAAGCTTTCTTT. The encoded protein is CASSLTGVNTEAFF.

V and J are TRBV14 and TRBJ1-1; D might be TRBD1 (6 bases). Germline-derived CDR1 and CDR2 are SGHDN and FVKESK. The CDR3 is 14 amino acids. Trimming pared 1 base from V and 4 bases from J, leaving 10 bases between. The CDR3 DNA reads as TGTGCCAGCAGCCAAGTGGGGGGCCGCACTGAAGCTTTCTTT. Translated, it gives CASSQVGGRTEAFF.